This T cell receptor (beta chain) originates from a study of OX40 agonist ivuxolimab in advanced cancers. Overall study findings and caveats: Relative to CD4+, CD8+ T cells held more expanded clones on average.

The V and J ends lost 4 bases and 8 bases respectively, with 15 bases between them. The CDR3 is 14 amino acids. Germline loops: CDR1 ENHRY, CDR2 SYGVKD. This table comes from immunoSEQ multiplex PCR, and its TCRdb copy is limited to in-frame clones, with some not included. Among tens of thousands of clones listed, roughly 84% were seen once. Worth noting for this clone: No antigen is known for it.

The V call is TRBV10-3, the J call TRBJ1-5, with no clear D. The specimen comprised CD4+ or CD8+ T cells sorted from blood, sampled in a trial of the OX40 agonist ivuxolimab. The source is an adult with an advanced solid tumor such as melanoma, head and neck, liver or kidney cancer. CDR3 loop: CAISGTVRDEPQHF. The CDR3 DNA follows: TGTGCCATCAGTGGAACAGTTAGAGACGAGCCCCAGCATTTT.